This TCR beta chain originates from a study of T cells in Graves' hyperthyroidism and ophthalmopathy. Study conclusions and caveats: Progression to ophthalmopathy was predicted a median of about six months early.

The CDR3 spans 16 residues. V was shortened by 9 bases and J by 0 bases, with 17 bases between the two germline ends. CDR1 is SNHLY and CDR2 is FYNNEI in the germline V gene. This clonotype has a count of ten or more. Its cognate antigen is unknown. RNA transcripts yielded amplified TCR beta CDR3 regions. The TCR CDR3 was amplified in a first-round RT-PCR using the HTBI primer set. TCRdb independently ran MiXCR on the multiplex PCR reads; one entry per CDR3 protein. The sample has roughly 660,000 distinct CDR3 sequences, roughly 17% seen once. Patients were aged 18 to 65, had disease duration under 2 months, and had newly diagnosed hyperthyroidism. Investigators excluded patients with uncontrolled infection, other autoimmune disease, pregnancy or lactation. Fresh peripheral blood, 10 ml, was the source of the PBMCs.

V is TRBV2 and J is TRBJ2-2; D is ambiguous. Material for sequencing was blood. The clonotype comes from a man aged 50 to 59 with Graves' hyperthyroidism. This chain's CDR3 is CASLIEHPTNTGELFF. As DNA, the CDR3 is TGTGCCAGTCTTATAGAGCATCCTACGAACACCGGGGAGCTGTTTTTT.